This T cell receptor (beta chain) is drawn from a study of identical twins. This clonotype was counted a few times. A single record per CDR3 protein comes from TCRdb applying MiXCR to the 5' RACE reads. The sample holds 200,000 to 300,000 distinct CDR3 sequences, 7% seen once. V was clipped by 6 bases and J by 3 bases, with 15 bases between them. Germline V gene sequence: CDR1 MDHEN, CDR2 SYDVKM. CDR3 length: 15 residues. The same data also went into a second study, on yellow fever vaccine responses in identical twins.

The sequence derives from a young woman in good health. This chain joins TRBV28 and TRBJ2-1; D is possibly TRBD2 (6 bases). Input material: memory (CD45RO+) T cells sorted from blood. In DNA form, the CDR3 reads TGTGCCAGCAGCTCCCTAGCGAGCCTCTACAATGAGCAGTTCTTC. As protein: CASSSLASLYNEQFF. Looking up the rest from reference TRBV28 and TRBJ2-1 gives the full variable domain: DVKVTQSSRYLVKRTGEKVFLECVQDMDHENMFWYRQDPGLGLRLIYFSYDVKMKEKGDIPEGYSVSREKKERFSLILESASTNQTSMYLCASSSLASLYNEQFFGPGTRLTVL.